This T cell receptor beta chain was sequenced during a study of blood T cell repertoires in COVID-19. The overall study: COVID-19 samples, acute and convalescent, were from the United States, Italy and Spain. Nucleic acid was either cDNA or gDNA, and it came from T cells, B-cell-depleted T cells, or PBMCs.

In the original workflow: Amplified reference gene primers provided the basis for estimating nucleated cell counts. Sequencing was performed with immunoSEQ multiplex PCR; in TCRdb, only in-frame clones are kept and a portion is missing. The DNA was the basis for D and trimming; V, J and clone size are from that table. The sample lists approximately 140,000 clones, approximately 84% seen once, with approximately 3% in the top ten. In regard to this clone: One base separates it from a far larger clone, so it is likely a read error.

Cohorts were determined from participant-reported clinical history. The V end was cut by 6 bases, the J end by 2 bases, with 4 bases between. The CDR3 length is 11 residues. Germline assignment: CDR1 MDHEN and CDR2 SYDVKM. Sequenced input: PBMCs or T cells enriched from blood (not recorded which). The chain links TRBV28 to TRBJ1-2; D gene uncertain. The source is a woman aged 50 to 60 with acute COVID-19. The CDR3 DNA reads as TGTGCCAGCAGCCTCAACTATGGCTACACCTTC. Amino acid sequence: CASSLNYGYTF.